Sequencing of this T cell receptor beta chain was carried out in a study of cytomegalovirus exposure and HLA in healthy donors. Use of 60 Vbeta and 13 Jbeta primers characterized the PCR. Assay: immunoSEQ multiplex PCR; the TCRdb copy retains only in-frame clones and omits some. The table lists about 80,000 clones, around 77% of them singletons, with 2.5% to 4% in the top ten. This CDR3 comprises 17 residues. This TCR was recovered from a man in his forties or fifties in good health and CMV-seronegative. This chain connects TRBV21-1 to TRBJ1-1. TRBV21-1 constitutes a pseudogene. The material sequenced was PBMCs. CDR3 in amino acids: CASSKRAPRGVGTEAFF. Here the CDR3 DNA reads TGTGCCAGCAGCAAGCGGGCCCCACGGGGGGTTGGGACTGAAGCTTTCTTT.